This TCR beta chain was profiled in a study of OX40 agonist ivuxolimab in advanced cancers. For the study in its entirety: Ivuxolimab was an agonistic, fully human IgG2 monoclonal antibody directed against OX40 (CD134), a costimulatory receptor. Intravenous ivuxolimab was administered to patients every 2 weeks at six dose levels: 0.01, 0.1, 0.3, 1.5, 3 and 10 mg/kg. Of the approximately 50 patients in dose escalation, some 20 had hepatocellular carcinoma, about 15 had melanoma, 9 had renal cell carcinoma and 9 had head and neck cancer. In the dose-escalation cohort, more than 80% of patients were male, and the mean age was approximately 60 years with a range of roughly 20 to 79. Patients were allowed to have had prior anti-PD-1, anti-PD-L1 or anti-CTLA-4 therapy, and roughly 40% of the dose-escalation patients had been treated with checkpoint inhibitors. Partial responses occurred in three dose-escalation patients: two with cutaneous melanoma and one with hepatocellular carcinoma. The purpose of peripheral TCRbeta sequencing was to test whether ivuxolimab changed TCR sequence diversity and led to clonal T-cell expansion. The paper describes the monotherapy dose-escalation part (N of about 52 patients) of the phase I trial of ivuxolimab. What the work shows at the level of the full study, not this receptor alone: Antigen specificity was not determined for the clonally expanded peripheral T cells. In the 0.1-3.0 mg/kg groups, partial responders had among the lowest normalized peripheral clonal expansion, particularly in CD8+ T cells. On average, CD8+ T cells showed more expanded clones than CD4+ T cells after ivuxolimab. Low levels of normalized T-cell clonal expansion were also seen in some patients who did not respond. At doses of 0.1 to 3.0 mg/kg, clonal expansion of both CD4+ and CD8+ T cells in blood was seen between baseline and week 6.

The trial excluded patients who had a history of autoimmune disease or were on systemic immunosuppression. In every dose cohort, peripheral blood was drawn for TCR sequencing at baseline, cycle 4 day 1, and cycle 7 day 1. The samples were taken from a phase I, first-in-human, multicenter, open-label dose-escalation trial of ivuxolimab. Adults with locally advanced or metastatic melanoma, renal cell carcinoma, hepatocellular carcinoma or head and neck squamous cell carcinoma were enrolled in the trial. Before TCR sequencing, CD4+ T cells and CD8+ T cells were sorted from peripheral blood as separate populations. There are 18 amino acids in the CDR3, from cysteine to phenylalanine inclusive. Only CDR3 DNA is held: 54 bases, read in frame from base 1. Sequences LNHDA (CDR1) and SQIVND (CDR2) are obtained from the germline V gene (reference sequence). Trimming leaves V shorter by 0 bases and J shorter by 1 base, with the junction holding 11 bases beyond the gene matches.

With respect to this clone: Its binding antigen is unknown. Per-nucleotide qualities are absent, and no much larger clonotype sits a single base away.

To sequence the TCRbeta CDR3 region, genomic DNA was isolated from the sorted cells. The immunoSEQ Assay was used for sequencing of TCRbeta CDR3 regions. As stored in TCRdb, this immuneACCESS dataset retains in-frame rearrangements with V and J assigned. A fraction of the clones does not appear; measured against another copy, unresolved V genes explain less than half of the discrepancy, and the remainder lacks a known reason. The sample includes 25,000 to 30,000 clones, with under 80% observed a single time. The biggest ten clones account for approximately 30% of the sample. The source of this sequence is an adult with an advanced solid tumor such as melanoma, head and neck, liver or kidney cancer. This chain is built from TRBV19 and TRBJ1-1; TRBD1 agrees with 7 junctional bases. Sequenced material: CD4+ or CD8+ T cells sorted from blood, taken in a trial of the OX40 agonist ivuxolimab. The CDR3 in this case is CASSIDRARGKRNTEAFF. DNA sequence: TGTGCCAGTAGTATAGATCGGGCCAGGGGGAAAAGGAACACTGAAGCTTTCTTT.